The rows below give T cell receptor beta chains drawn from one sample of a study of shared clonotypes between healthy human individuals. Assay: immunoSEQ multiplex PCR; the TCRdb copy retains only in-frame clones and omits some. This table holds 2,100,000 or so clones, 95% found once. The sample comprised naive CD4+ T cells sorted from blood. The receptors originated from a man aged 18 to 29 in good health. Each CDR3 is given with its conserved first and last residue. The order of the fields is D gene, J gene, V gene, CDR3 length, CDR3 protein. A D gene is named only where the DNA matches it firmly.

.	TRBJ2-7	TRBV11-2	16	CASSFTEGWSSYEQYF
TRBD2	TRBJ2-5	TRBV7-9	14	CASSRTSTRGAQYF
.	TRBJ1-1	TRBV18	13	CASSDRRNTEAFF
TRBD1	TRBJ1-1	TRBV29-1	13	CSVAGQGRTEAFF
TRBD2	TRBJ2-3	TRBV6-5	13	CASLPPVGGTQYF
.	TRBJ1-2	TRBV2	13	CASSVDRDYGYTF
.	TRBJ1-1	TRBV10-2	14	CASSDRLSATEAFF
.	TRBJ2-1	TRBV9	15	CASSVDPGSYNEQFF
.	TRBJ1-5	TRBV19	20	CASSIPPFPGMIVGNQPQHF
.	TRBJ2-3	TRBV4-3	15	CASSQEGTRTDTQYF
.	TRBJ1-5	TRBV2	13	CASRTDPGWPQHF
TRBD2	TRBJ2-7	TRBV10-1	14	CASSETRSSGMRYF
.	TRBJ2-7	TRBV11-2	15	CASSLFDYTTYEQYF
.	TRBJ1-6	TRBV5-4	14	CASSLDRAASPLHF
.	TRBJ2-7	TRBV21-1	15	CASSKGGLASYEQYF
TRBD1	TRBJ1-2	TRBV10-3	13	CAISPTGGDGYTF
.	TRBJ2-7	TRBV28	14	CASSLNVQSYEQYF
.	TRBJ1-1	TRBV2	13	CASSSVDRNGAFF
.	TRBJ2-7	TRBV6-6	15	CASSYGAGEAYEQYF
.	TRBJ2-2	TRBV19	14	CASSIKGTNGELFF
.	TRBJ2-7	TRBV18	13	CASSAGTSDEQYF
TRBD1	TRBJ2-7	TRBV5-1	15	CASSLETGALYEQYF
TRBD1	TRBJ1-6	TRBV5-1	15	CASSLAPGQGSSLHF
TRBD1	TRBJ1-6	TRBV25-1	14	CASSPRDSNSPLHF
TRBD1	TRBJ1-5	TRBV7-3	18	CASSEHPPRDRGNQPQHF
.	TRBJ1-6	TRBV5-6	18	CASSELQGLSSYNSPLHF
.	TRBJ1-2	TRBV6-1	16	CASSDPSGKANNGYTF
.	TRBJ2-1	TRBV5-1	15	CASSPPQSSYNEQFF
TRBD1	TRBJ1-2	TRBV5-4	17	CASSAGTGTGGFYGYTF
TRBD2	TRBJ2-3	TRBV9	14	CASSVSSGSDTQYF
.	TRBJ1-1	TRBV30	14	CAWSALSGGTEAFF
.	TRBJ2-1	TRBV5-1	15	CASSLVADSYNEQFF
.	TRBJ2-2	TRBV2	15	CASSRVGAATGELFF
TRBD2	TRBJ2-1	TRBV2	15	CASSEPGGPFGEQFF
TRBD2	TRBJ2-3	TRBV6-5	15	CASSRLAGNTDTQYF
TRBD2	TRBJ2-7	TRBV10-3	15	CAIRKTSGTEGEQYF
.	TRBJ2-5	TRBV13	17	CASSWLGVQGRQETQYF
.	TRBJ2-7	TRBV9	14	CASSVDSQSREQYF
.	TRBJ1-6	TRBV27	15	CASTLWWAYNSPLHF
.	TRBJ1-2	TRBV19	12	CASSSTGIGYTF
.	TRBJ2-7	TRBV11-2	19	CASRSSLKDTGKKPYEQYF